Each of the 9 T cell receptor beta chains below was sequenced from the same sample in a study of T cell responses to AZD1222 COVID-19 vaccine. Method: immunoSEQ multiplex PCR; TCRdb's copy keeps in-frame clones and lacks some. The table lists 100,000 to 150,000 clones, about 90% of them singletons. This specimen consisted of peripheral blood, obtained on day 0 of AZD1222 vaccination. All receptors derive from an adult in good health.

The chain couples TRBV18 to TRBJ2-2; the D is unclear. Germline V CDR1 and CDR2: KGHSH, LQKENI. Trimming took off 2 bases at V and 1 base at J, with 11 bases between the two ends. This CDR3 contains 16 residues. The CDR3 spells CASSPTRRRNTGELFF. The CDR3 DNA follows: TGTGCCAGCTCACCAACCAGACGGAGGAACACCGGGGAGCTGTTTTTT.

The chain recombines TRBV5-6 with TRBJ2-7; D not certain. Trimming pared 0 bases from V and 3 bases from J, leaving 10 bases between. This CDR3 contains 14 residues. Germline CDR1 is SGHDT and CDR2 is YYEEEE. The CDR3 loop is CASSLGVGDYEQYF. The CDR3 DNA is TGTGCCAGCAGCTTGGGCGTAGGCGACTACGAGCAGTACTTC.

The chain uses TRBV5-1 and TRBJ2-2, with 8 bases aligning to TRBD2. Germline CDR1 reads SGHRS; CDR2 reads YFSETQ. V dropped 0 bases and J dropped 5; count of bases not matched to a gene: 12. The length of the CDR3 is 18 residues. The CDR3 loop is CASSLVRGAAGETGELFF. CDR3 in DNA: TGCGCCAGCAGCTTGGTACGAGGGGCAGCGGGGGAAACCGGGGAGCTGTTTTTT.

The chain is built from TRBV7-2 and TRBJ2-2; TRBD2 aligns across 7 bases. The V gene's germline CDR1 is SGHTA and CDR2 FQGNSA. The J segment lost 6 bases and the V segment lost 1 base, leaving 2 bases of the junction unmatched. The length of the CDR3 is 14 residues. The CDR3 region is CASSLVREAGELFF. DNA for the CDR3: TGTGCCAGCAGCTTAGTCCGGGAGGCCGGGGAGCTGTTTTTT.

The chain is built from TRBV4-3 and TRBJ2-5; possibly TRBD2 for D (5 bases). This CDR3 has 14 amino acids. Germline-derived CDR1 and CDR2 are LGHNA and YSLEER. The V and J ends lost 4 bases and 3 bases respectively, with 12 bases between them. In DNA, the CDR3 is TGCGCCAGCAGCCTACGGGATACAGAAGAGACCCAGTACTTC. Encoded protein: CASSLRDTEETQYF.

This clone turned up a few times. The chain carries TRBV13 and TRBJ1-1, with 9 bases fitting TRBD1. This CDR3 has 15 amino acids. The germline V gene has CDR1 PRHDT and CDR2 FYEKMQ (reference sequence). V lost 4 bases, J lost 4 bases, and 7 bases stayed unmatched. The CDR3 DNA reads as TGTGCCAGCAGCTCAGCCGGGACAGGGCGCACTGAAGCTTTCTTT. Encoded protein: CASSSAGTGRTEAFF. Filled out from reference TRBV13 and TRBJ1-1, the complete variable domain reads AAGVIQSPRHLIKEKRETATLKCYPIPRHDTVYWYQQGPGQDPQFLISFYEKMQSDKGSIPDRFSAQQFSDYHSELNMSSLELGDSALYFCASSSAGTGRTEAFFGQGTRLTVV.

Of note for this clone: Different DNA sequences within this sample yield the same CDR3. The rearrangement uses TRBV2 and TRBJ2-5; D not resolved. Trimming shortened V by 6 bases and J by 0 bases, and 2 bases separated the two germline ends. This CDR3 spans 11 amino acids. Germline-derived CDR1 and CDR2 are SNHLY and FYNNEI. The CDR3 region has the DNA TGTGCCAGCAGGTACCAAGAGACCCAGTACTTC. Translation gives CASRYQETQYF.

This chain connects TRBV25-1 to TRBJ2-5; possibly TRBD2 for D (5 bases). The V end lost 5 bases, the J end lost 5 bases, and 18 bases lay between the germline ends. CDR3 length: 15 residues. CDR1 MGHDK and CDR2 SYGVNS come from the germline V gene. This chain's CDR3 is CASSLYAGRGETQYF. The CDR3 DNA sequence: TGTGCCAGCAGTCTTTACGCGGGCCGTGGGGAGACCCAGTACTTC.

The rearrangement links TRBV5-6 to TRBJ1-2, with D perhaps matching TRBD1 (5 bases). This CDR3 has 15 residues. Deletions cut 1 base from V and 2 bases from J, with 12 bases between. Germline lookup yields CDR1 SGHDT and CDR2 YYEEEE. CDR3 DNA sequence: TGTGCCAGCAGCTTGAGGGCAGGGCCAAACTATGGCTACACCTTC. As protein: CASSLRAGPNYGYTF.